The next 16 T cell receptor beta chains were all read from a single sample in a study of cytomegalovirus exposure and HLA in healthy donors. The PCR made use of 60 Vbeta and 13 Jbeta primers. Assay used: immunoSEQ multiplex PCR; TCRdb lists only in-frame clones, some missing. The table lists approximately 71,000 clones. The sequenced material came from PBMCs. These receptors were collected from a female donor in good health and CMV-seropositive.

The CDR3: CASSLEDSSYGYTF. CDR3 in DNA: TGTGCCAGCAGCTTAGAGGACAGCTCCTATGGCTACACCTTC. V and J are TRBV11-3 and TRBJ1-2; maybe TRBD1 (6 bases). V was cut by 0 bases and J by 4 bases, with 9 bases left in between. The V gene's germline CDR1 is SGHNT and CDR2 YENEEA. The CDR3 consists of 14 residues. Full variable domain (missing parts from reference TRBV11-3 and TRBJ1-2): EAGVVQSPRYKIIEKKQPVAFWCNPISGHNTLYWYLQNLGQGPELLIRYENEEAVDDSQLPKDRFSAERLKGVDSTLKIQPAELGDSAVYLCASSLEDSSYGYTFGSGTRLTVV.

The chain joins TRBV7-2 to TRBJ1-6, with D possibly matching TRBD1 (6 bases). Germline assignment: CDR1 SGHTA and CDR2 FQGNSA. This CDR3 is built from 15 residues. V lost 0 bases and J lost 10, with 13 bases in between. CDR3 nucleotide sequence: TGTGCCAGCAGCTTAGCGGGGGGGCTTGGGTCACCCCTCCACTTT. Its protein product is CASSLAGGLGSPLHF.

This chain joins TRBV4-1 and TRBJ2-5; 7 bases are a match to TRBD1. The CDR3 extends over 16 amino acids. J gave up 2 bases and V 4 bases, and 10 bases lay outside the gene matches. The germline CDR1 and CDR2 sequences are MGHRA and YSYEKL. CDR3 nucleotide sequence: TGCGCCAGCAGCCCATGGGGAAGGGACAGACAAGAGACCCAGTACTTC. This encodes CASSPWGRDRQETQYF.

V is TRBV2 and J is TRBJ2-2; tentatively, D is TRBD2 (6 bases). The CDR3 is 15 amino acids. CDR1 and CDR2 (germline): SNHLY, FYNNEI. The V gene lost 6 bases and the J gene lost 2 bases, with 13 bases spanning the gap. DNA of the CDR3: TGTGCCAGCAGAGGACTGGACTATAACACCGGGGAGCTGTTTTTT. Translated: CASRGLDYNTGELFF.

V and J are TRBV19 and TRBJ1-1, with 11 bases that match TRBD1. V trimming: 4 bases; J trimming: 3 bases; junction bases outside the gene matches: 13. Germline-derived CDR1 and CDR2 are LNHDA and SQIVND (reference sequence). The CDR3 is made up of 18 amino acids. The chain's CDR3 is CASSTTGTGGPYDTEAFF. CDR3 DNA sequence: TGTGCCAGTAGTACAACCGGGACAGGGGGTCCGTATGACACTGAAGCTTTCTTT.

This sequence joins TRBV5-6 and TRBJ2-1; 9 positions agree with TRBD1. Losses at the gene ends were 2 bases for V and 2 bases for J; bases not matched to a gene: 5. The CDR3 is made up of 16 amino acids. Germline V CDR1 and CDR2: SGHDT, YYEEEE. CDR3 nucleotides: TGTGCCAGCAGCTTCGGGACAGGGAATGCCTACAATGAGCAGTTCTTC. Amino acid sequence: CASSFGTGNAYNEQFF.

The rearrangement links TRBV18 to TRBJ2-7, with a weak D call TRBD1 (5 bases). This CDR3 comprises 16 residues. CDR1 is KGHSH, CDR2 LQKENI, per germline. Trimming left V 2 bases short and J 3 bases short, with 17 bases between. The CDR3 here is CASSPRIQGRLYEQYF. CDR3 nucleotide sequence: TGTGCCAGCTCACCAAGGATCCAGGGAAGGCTCTACGAGCAGTACTTC.

V is TRBV6-5 and J is TRBJ1-2; perhaps TRBD1 as D (6 bases). With 6 bases removed from V and 4 bases from J, the gap between germline ends came to 15 bases. CDR1 is MNHEY, CDR2 SVGAGI, per germline. CDR3 length equals 14 residues. For the CDR3, the DNA is TGTGCCAGCAGGTACCAGGGGCGCGGCTATGGCTACACCTTC. As protein: CASRYQGRGYGYTF.

This sequence joins TRBV5-6 and TRBJ2-5; D not certain. The V end was cut by 2 bases, the J end by 0 bases, with 5 bases between. This CDR3 spans 13 amino acids. From germline, CDR1 is SGHDT and CDR2 YYEEEE. CDR3 in DNA: TGTGCCAGCAGCTTTTGGCACCAAGAGACCCAGTACTTC. As protein: CASSFWHQETQYF. The complete variable domain, with remaining parts taken from reference TRBV5-6 and TRBJ2-5, reads DAGVTQSPTHLIKTRGQQVTLRCSPKSGHDTVSWYQQALGQGPQFIFQYYEEEERQRGNFPDRFSGHQFPNYSSELNVNALLLGDSALYLCASSFWHQETQYFGPGTRLLVL.

V is TRBV6-6 and J is TRBJ2-7; the match to TRBD1 covers 8 bases. The CDR3 covers 15 residues. The V and J ends lost 7 bases and 0 bases, in that order; junction bases with no gene match: 8. Per germline, CDR1 MNHNY and CDR2 SVGAGI (reference sequence). Here the CDR3 reads CASNKGQGPSYEQYF. The CDR3 nucleotides are TGTGCCAGCAATAAAGGACAGGGACCCTCCTACGAGCAGTACTTC.

The chain links TRBV7-9 to TRBJ1-3; TRBD1 is a possible D gene (6 bases). V was clipped by 4 bases and J by 1 base, with 11 bases between them. Germline V gene lookup returns CDR1 SEHNR and CDR2 FQNEAQ (reference sequence). The CDR3 length is 15 residues. The CDR3 bases are TGTGCCAGCAGCTCGAGGGACATTTCTGGAAACACCATATATTTT. Its translation is CASSSRDISGNTIYF.

The J gene is TRBJ2-3, the V gene TRBV5-1, with 8 bases aligning to TRBD1. In germline, CDR1 is SGHRS, CDR2 YFSETQ. J lost 4 bases, V lost 3 bases, and 10 bases had no gene match. The CDR3 sequence is 16 residues long. CDR3: CASSSNEGQGSDTQYF. The CDR3 nucleotides are TGCGCCAGCAGCTCAAATGAAGGACAGGGATCAGATACGCAGTATTTT.

DNA of the CDR3: TGTGCCAGCATCCGGGACAGTGATAACTATGGCTACACCTTC. This codes for CASIRDSDNYGYTF. The chain links TRBV6-1 to TRBJ1-2; 7 nucleotides line up with TRBD1. With 7 bases clipped from V and 1 base from J, the junction kept 6 bases outside the gene matches. The CDR3 has 14 residues. Germline CDR1 reads MNHNS; CDR2 reads SASEGT.

This rearrangement joins TRBV25-1 to TRBJ2-1, with 12 bases identical to TRBD2. Germline V gene data show CDR1 as MGHDK and CDR2 as SYGVNS. V lost 8 bases to trimming and J lost 5 bases; unmatched junction nucleotides: 13. There are 17 residues in the CDR3. Here the CDR3 reads CASAGTSGSWEDNEQFF. Here the CDR3 DNA reads TGTGCCAGCGCCGGGACTAGCGGGTCTTGGGAGGACAATGAGCAGTTCTTC.

J is TRBJ1-5 and V is TRBV5-4, with 7 bases that match TRBD1. Trimming removed 4 bases from V and 3 bases from J; junction bases left unmatched: 4. CDR3 length: 14 amino acids. In germline, CDR1 is SGHNT, CDR2 YYREEE (reference sequence). The CDR3: CASSTQGINQPQHF. In DNA form, the CDR3 reads TGTGCCAGCAGCACACAGGGGATCAATCAGCCCCAGCATTTT.

The rearrangement links TRBV5-1 to TRBJ2-5, with 8 bases lining up with TRBD1. J was trimmed by 4 bases and V by 5 bases; bases with no gene match: 10. The CDR3 runs 15 residues. The germline V gene encodes CDR1 SGHRS and CDR2 YFSETQ. The CDR3 reads CASSTQGAWRETQYF. The CDR3, as DNA: TGCGCCAGCAGTACCCAGGGGGCATGGAGAGAGACCCAGTACTTC.